This T cell receptor (beta chain) was sequenced during a study of shared clonotypes between healthy human individuals. Comment on this clone: The target antigen is unknown. Additional DNA sequences in this sample encode the identical CDR3.

Trimming removed 3 bases from V and 0 bases from J; junction bases left unmatched: 2. Germline assignment: CDR1 SGHKS and CDR2 YYEKEE (reference sequence). This CDR3 region has 15 residues. Profiling relied on immunoSEQ multiplex PCR, and the TCRdb table lists in-frame clones only, not all of them. The sample contains 1,500,000 or so clones, about 96% of which appear only once. Study-level results: Large depth notwithstanding, sorted-subset sequencing proved incomplete by rarefaction. Richness estimates generally favored naive over memory subsets.

The chain has TRBV5-5 and TRBJ2-1; 8 nucleotides agree with TRBD1. This clonotype originated in a man aged 25-45 years in good health. Sample: naive CD4+ T cells sorted from blood. Subset given: CD45RA+ positively selected. CDR3 coding DNA: TGTGCCAGCAGCTCCGGGACAGGCTCCTACAATGAGCAGTTCTTC. Its protein product is CASSSGTGSYNEQFF.